Listed below are T cell receptor beta chains from one sample, sequenced in a study of cytomegalovirus exposure and HLA in healthy donors. The data were produced by immunoSEQ multiplex PCR, yet TCRdb's version contains in-frame clones alone and is incomplete. This sample has roughly 43,000 clones, with approximately 94% found just once. Sequenced material: PBMCs. Every receptor here comes from a young woman in good health and CMV-seronegative. The CDR3 runs from the conserved cysteine through the conserved F or W. A D gene is named only where the DNA matches it firmly. Clone size appears in some rows only: once, few, many, or a class for an expanded clone.

J gene | V gene | clone size | D gene | CDR3 protein | CDR3 DNA
TRBJ1-1 | TRBV29-1 | . | . | CSVVERDGYTEAFF | TGCAGCGTGGTAGAGCGGGACGGTTACACTGAAGCTTTCTTT
TRBJ2-7 | TRBV7-6 | . | . | CASSPQDREQYF | TGTGCCAGCAGCCCCCAAGACAGGGAGCAGTACTTC
TRBJ1-4 | TRBV28 | . | TRBD1 | CASRSQGAEEKLFF | TGTGCCAGCAGGTCGCAGGGGGCGGAGGAAAAACTGTTTTTT
TRBJ1-5 | TRBV28 | . | . | CASSFLSNQPQHF | TGTGCCAGCAGTTTTCTGAGCAATCAGCCCCAGCATTTT
TRBJ2-2 | TRBV15 | . | TRBD1 | CATSRDPGGENTGELFF | TGTGCCACCAGCAGAGACCCAGGGGGCGAGAACACCGGGGAGCTGTTTTTT
TRBJ2-7 | TRBV9 | . | . | CASSEGGEGYEQYF | TGTGCCAGCAGCGAAGGGGGGGAGGGGTACGAGCAGTACTTC
TRBJ2-7 | TRBV6-1 | few | TRBD1 | CASSEEIGTGGGEQYF | TGTGCCAGCAGTGAAGAGATAGGGACAGGGGGCGGCGAGCAGTACTTC
TRBJ1-4 | TRBV28 | . | TRBD1 | CASSWTGGSEKLFF | TGTGCCAGCAGTTGGACAGGGGGCAGTGAAAAACTGTTTTTT
TRBJ2-5 | TRBV10-2 | . | TRBD1 | CARDRGQETQYF | TGCGCCAGGGACAGGGGGCAAGAGACCCAGTACTTC
TRBJ2-7 | TRBV7-8 | . | TRBD1 | CASSLVMGQGASYEQYF | TGTGCCAGCAGCTTAGTGATGGGACAGGGGGCATCCTACGAGCAGTACTTC
TRBJ2-7 | TRBV15 | . | . | CATSREILYEQYF | TGTGCCACCAGCAGAGAAATATTATACGAGCAGTACTTC
TRBJ1-5 | TRBV5-1 | . | TRBD1 | CASSLGTGPNQPQHF | TGCGCCAGCAGCTTGGGGACAGGGCCCAATCAGCCCCAGCATTTT
TRBJ1-5 | TRBV2 | . | . | CASSETEYNQPQHF | TGTGCCAGCAGTGAAACCGAGTATAATCAGCCCCAGCATTTT
TRBJ2-3 | TRBV4-2 | . | . | CASSQGGRGGDTQYF | TGTGCCAGCAGCCAAGGAGGGAGGGGGGGGGATACGCAGTATTTT
TRBJ2-7 | TRBV5-5 | . | TRBD2 | CASSSMGPGGVNEQYF | TGTGCCAGCAGCTCCATGGGGCCGGGGGGGGTAAACGAGCAGTACTTC
TRBJ1-2 | TRBV5-6 | . | . | CASSLVPGSNYGYTF | TGTGCCAGCAGCTTGGTTCCAGGGTCCAACTATGGCTACACCTTC
TRBJ2-7 | TRBV10-2 | . | TRBD1 | CASTSGQVGEQYF | TGCGCCAGCACCTCCGGACAGGTGGGCGAGCAGTACTTC
TRBJ2-2 | TRBV19 | . | . | CASSIRGIGELFF | TGTGCCAGTAGTATTCGCGGGATCGGGGAGCTGTTTTTT
TRBJ1-2 | TRBV6-1 | . | . | CASRTFGSLYGYTF | TGTGCCAGCAGAACCTTCGGGAGCCTCTATGGCTACACCTTC
TRBJ1-4 | TRBV28 | . | TRBD1 | CASSSRQGGEKLFF | TGTGCCAGCAGTTCTCGACAGGGCGGCGAAAAACTGTTTTTT
TRBJ1-5 | TRBV28 | . | . | CASSLAQPSAQHF | TGTGCCAGCAGTTTAGCACAGCCCTCAGCCCAGCATTTT
TRBJ2-1 | TRBV6-1 | . | . | CASSARGSYNEQFF | TGTGCCAGCAGTGCTAGAGGGTCCTACAATGAGCAGTTCTTC
TRBJ2-3 | TRBV11-2 | . | TRBD1 | CASSLYRDRGVWDTQYF | TGTGCCAGCAGCCTTTATAGGGACAGGGGAGTGTGGGATACGCAGTATTTT
TRBJ2-7 | TRBV10-3 | . | TRBD1 | CATRTGNDEQYF | TGTGCCACTCGGACAGGGAACGACGAGCAGTACTTC
TRBJ1-1 | TRBV6-5 | once | . | CASSYSAGNTEAFF | TGTGCCAGCAGTTACTCAGCAGGGAACACTGAAGCTTTCTTT
TRBJ1-1 | TRBV19 | . | . | CASMLGRNTEAFF | TGTGCCAGTATGCTGGGCAGGAACACTGAAGCTTTCTTT
TRBJ2-6 | TRBV6-1 | few | TRBD1 | CASSEEGGRGANVLTF | TGTGCCAGCAGTGAAGAAGGGGGCAGGGGGGCCAACGTCCTGACTTTC
TRBJ2-2 | TRBV4-1 | . | TRBD1 | CASRLQGASTGELFF | TGCGCCAGCAGGCTTCAGGGGGCTAGCACCGGGGAGCTGTTTTTT
TRBJ2-7 | TRBV5-1 | . | TRBD1 | CASSRRDREAEQYF | TGCGCCAGCAGCCGCCGGGACAGGGAGGCCGAGCAGTACTTC
TRBJ2-7 | TRBV6-1 | . | . | CASSERVSLAGYLSYEQYF | TGTGCCAGCAGTGAAAGAGTGAGTTTGGCGGGGTACCTCTCCTACGAGCAGTACTTC
TRBJ2-7 | TRBV29-1 | few | TRBD1 | CSVEGSGGREQYF | TGCAGCGTTGAAGGGTCAGGGGGTCGAGAGCAGTACTTC
TRBJ2-2 | TRBV6-4 | . | . | CASSSVAGSTGELFF | TGTGCCAGCAGCTCCGTTGCGGGTAGCACCGGGGAGCTGTTTTTT
TRBJ2-1 | TRBV19 | once | TRBD2 | CASRGRLAGEDNEQFF | TGTGCCAGTAGGGGACGACTAGCGGGGGAAGACAATGAGCAGTTCTTC
TRBJ2-3 | TRBV19 | . | TRBD1 | CASSTRSTGASTDTQYF | TGTGCCAGTAGTACCAGATCAACAGGGGCTAGCACAGATACGCAGTATTTT
TRBJ2-1 | TRBV7-2 | . | TRBD2 | CASSLASGTRGEQFF | TGTGCCAGCAGCTTAGCTAGCGGGACAAGGGGTGAGCAGTTCTTC